A selection of T cell receptor beta chains follows, all from one sample in a study of T cell repertoires in cytomegalovirus infection. These TCRs are of unknown antigen specificity. TCRdb re-derived calls from the reads in MiXCR, one entry per CDR3 protein. The table includes a few hundred thousand distinct CDR3 sequences, 20% to 25% detected once. The sequencing here drew on cultured PBMCs, taken from culture after CMV antigen stimulation. The receptor source for this set is a human donor in good health (CMV status not recorded). Some clones in this sample may be carry-over from other donors' samples. CDR3s include the opening cysteine and the closing phenylalanine or tryptophan. A D gene is named only where the DNA matches it firmly. A row's size may be missing; if present it is once, few, many or a size class.

D gene | clone size | J gene | V gene | CDR3 DNA | CDR3 protein
NA | few | TRBJ1-6 | TRBV28 | TGTGCCAGCACCCTTGTCGTCCCAAGCTCCTATAATTCACCCCTCCACTTT | CASTLVVPSSYNSPLHF
NA | few | TRBJ2-5 | TRBV29-1 | TGCAGCGCTACTCTCCGGGGTTTGGAGACCCAGTACTTC | CSATLRGLETQYF
TRBD1 | few | TRBJ2-7 | TRBV7-2 | TGTGCCAGCAGCAAACCAATCAGGGGGAACGAGCAGTACTTC | CASSKPIRGNEQYF
TRBD2 | many | TRBJ2-1 | TRBV7-2 | TGTGCCAGCAGCTTATACGGGACTAGCGCTTACAATGAGCAGTTCTTC | CASSLYGTSAYNEQFF
TRBD2 | few | TRBJ2-1 | TRBV7-6 | TGTGCCAGCAGCACGTCCGGGGGGTACTCCTACAATGAGCAGTTCTTC | CASSTSGGYSYNEQFF
NA | NA | TRBJ1-2 | TRBV7-9 | TGTGCCAGCAGCCCTGCCGCGGGGAACTATGGCTACACCTTC | CASSPAAGNYGYTF
NA | NA | TRBJ1-1 | TRBV27 | TGTGCCAGCAGTACTGTAAGTGGGCAGTTGAACACTGAAGCTTTCTTT | CASSTVSGQLNTEAFF
TRBD2 | few | TRBJ2-3 | TRBV6-2/TRBV6-3 | TGTGCCAGCGCGACAGCGGGAGTCGGCACAGATACGCAGTATTTT | CASATAGVGTDTQYF
NA | few | TRBJ1-5 | TRBV28 | TGTGCCAGCAGTCCCGGGACTTATAGCAATCAGCCCCAGCATTTT | CASSPGTYSNQPQHF
TRBD2 | many | TRBJ2-7 | TRBV6-2/TRBV6-3 | TGTGCCAGCGGTGGGACTAGCGGGTTCTACGAGCAGTACTTC | CASGGTSGFYEQYF
NA | many | TRBJ2-2 | TRBV5-1 | TGCGCCAGCAGCCGAGGACAGACCACCGGGGAGCTGTTTTTT | CASSRGQTTGELFF
NA | many | TRBJ1-6 | TRBV7-2 | TGTGCCAGCAGCTTTAAGAGGGATGCTAATTCACCCCTCCACTTT | CASSFKRDANSPLHF
TRBD1 | many | TRBJ2-7 | TRBV7-2 | TGTGCCAGCAGCCAAGGTGAGACAGGGTTTCGTGACTCCGAGCAGTACTTC | CASSQGETGFRDSEQYF